A single sample gave rise to the 9 T cell receptor beta chains below, sequenced in a study of blood T cell repertoires in COVID-19. Repertoires were generated with immunoSEQ multiplex PCR, while TCRdb's copy carries only in-frame clones and drops some. Among over 90,000 clones listed, about four fifths were seen once. Sequenced sample: peripheral blood. Every receptor here comes from an elderly man with COVID-19, enrolled during active disease.

V gene TRBV16 combines with J gene TRBJ1-1; D unclear. Between the trimmed V and J ends, which lost 2 bases and 1 base, there was a span of 5 bases. The germline gives CDR1 KGHSY, CDR2 FQNENV. The CDR3 contains 13 residues. The CDR3 DNA reads as TGTGCCAGCAGCCAAGGGCGGAACACTGAAGCTTTCTTT. This translates into CASSQGRNTEAFF. Filled out from reference TRBV16 and TRBJ1-1, the complete variable domain reads GEEVAQTPKHLVRGEGQKAKLYCAPIKGHSYVFWYQQVLKNEFKFLISFQNENVFDETGMPKERFSAKCLPNSPCSLEIQATKLEDSAVYFCASSQGRNTEAFFGQGTRLTVV.

This clone was recorded only once. This rearrangement joins TRBV5-1 to TRBJ2-2, with D possibly being TRBD2 (7 bases). The germline V gene has CDR1 SGHRS and CDR2 YFSETQ. The length of the CDR3 is 14 residues. The germline V and J ends were trimmed by 6 bases and 4 bases, with 13 bases remaining between them. CDR3 amino acids: CASKGGFFTGELFF. CDR3 bases: TGCGCCAGCAAGGGGGGGTTTTTCACCGGGGAGCTGTTTTTT.

There are many counts of this clone. The rearrangement uses TRBV7-3 and TRBJ2-5; TRBD1 matches 9 bases. Looked up from germline, CDR1 is SGHTA and CDR2 is FQGTGA. The CDR3 has 15 residues. The J segment lost 3 bases and the V segment lost 5 bases, leaving 7 bases of the junction unmatched. The CDR3 bases are TGTGCCAGCAGCCCGGGGGACAGGGTGGAAGAGACCCAGTACTTC. Protein sequence: CASSPGDRVEETQYF.

This chain connects TRBV7-2 to TRBJ2-1; 12 nucleotides line up with TRBD2. The CDR3 totals 16 residues. J was trimmed by 3 bases and V by 4 bases; bases with no gene match: 4. Germline loops: CDR1 SGHTA, CDR2 FQGNSA. The CDR3 bases are TGTGCCAGCAGCTGGACTAGCGGGGAGGGCTACAATGAGCAGTTCTTC. Protein: CASSWTSGEGYNEQFF. Together with reference TRBV7-2 and TRBJ2-1, the CDR3 gives the full variable domain: GAGVSQSPSNKVTEKGKDVELRCDPISGHTALYWYRQSLGQGLEFLIYFQGNSAPDKSGLPSDRFSAERTGGSVSTLTIQRTQQEDSAVYLCASSWTSGEGYNEQFFGPGTRLTVL.

The rearrangement links TRBV6-4 to TRBJ1-1, with 8 positions matching TRBD1. The V gene's germline CDR1 is MRHNA and CDR2 SNTAGT. This CDR3 region has 15 residues. J gave up 4 bases and V 0 bases, and 4 bases lay outside the gene matches. CDR3 protein: CASSDSDRDPTEAFF. CDR3 DNA: TGTGCCAGCAGTGACTCGGACAGGGATCCCACTGAAGCTTTCTTT.

This chain uses TRBV18 with TRBJ2-7, with 7 bases aligning to TRBD1. This CDR3 contains 15 residues. The germline V gene encodes CDR1 KGHSH and CDR2 LQKENI. The V segment lost 3 bases and the J segment 4 bases; nucleotides outside the gene matches: 9. CDR3 sequence: CASSPGYRGHYEQYF. CDR3 bases: TGTGCCAGCTCACCGGGGTACAGGGGACATTACGAGCAGTACTTC.

The chain employs TRBV18 and TRBJ2-7, with 9 bases identical to TRBD1. V was clipped by 6 bases and J by 1 base; unmatched bases: 10. CDR1 and CDR2 (germline): KGHSH, LQKENI. This CDR3 region has 16 residues. In nucleotides, the CDR3 is TGTGCCAGCTCCCCCCGGACAGGGGCAGGATCCTACGAGCAGTACTTC. It specifies CASSPRTGAGSYEQYF. Full variable domain (rest looked up from reference TRBV18 and TRBJ2-7): NAGVMQNPRHLVRRRGQEARLRCSPMKGHSHVYWYRQLPEEGLKFMVYLQKENIIDESGMPKERFSAEFPKEGPSILRIQQVVRGDSAAYFCASSPRTGAGSYEQYFGPGTRLTVT.

The chain uses TRBV6-2 or TRBV6-3 and TRBJ1-5, with 9 nucleotides matching TRBD1. The CDR3 is 17 amino acids. Germline CDR1 reads MNHEY; CDR2 reads SVGEGT. The trim removed 7 bases at V and 7 bases at J, leaving 17 bases unmatched. CDR3 coding DNA: TGTGCCAGCACCCCAGCGACAGGGACAGGGTTGATCCAGCCCCAGCATTTT. Protein sequence: CASTPATGTGLIQPQHF.

The chain couples TRBV27 to TRBJ2-3; D gene unclear. V lost 6 bases and J 2 bases, leaving 6 bases between the germline ends. This CDR3 is 12 amino acids long. Germline V gene lookup returns CDR1 MNHEY and CDR2 SMNVEV (reference sequence). The DNA of the CDR3 is TGTGCCAGCAGGGGCGTCACAGATACGCAGTATTTT. Amino acid sequence: CASRGVTDTQYF.